Listed here are 2 T cell receptor beta chains from one sample, sequenced in a study of blood T cells in healthy people across ages. The second PCR ran roughly 6 to 11 cycles with a sample-barcoded 5' primer and J-beta primers. TCRdb ran MiXCR on the 5' RACE reads and lists one entry per CDR3 protein. The sample consists of hundreds of thousands of distinct CDR3 sequences, more than 45% of them appearing once. The sequenced sample consisted of blood. The receptors derive from a man aged 30 to 45 in good health.

This clonotype was counted a few times. CDR3 DNA: TGCAGCTTCACCGGAGGGCAGGGGAATGAAAAACTGTTTTTT. This sequence encodes CSFTGGQGNEKLFF. V gene TRBV29-1 combines with J gene TRBJ1-4; weak D call: TRBD1 (6 bases). Germline CDR1 and CDR2: SQVTM and ANQGSEA. The length of the CDR3 is 14 residues. V was cut by 8 bases and J by 5 bases, with 18 bases left in between.

This chain joins TRBV2 and TRBJ2-7; unclear D gene. The CDR3 consists of 14 residues. Looked up from germline, CDR1 is SNHLY and CDR2 is FYNNEI. V lost 8 bases and J 11 bases, leaving 25 bases between the germline ends. The CDR3 nucleotides are TGTGCCAGCCTACTGTCACCTCTTACACGTCGAAAGTACTTC. This codes for CASLLSPLTRRKYF.